These 16 T cell receptor beta chains were sequenced from one sample in a study. TCRdb recomputed calls from the 5' RACE reads with MiXCR, one row per CDR3 protein. The table records 25,000 to 40,000 distinct CDR3 sequences, roughly 24% of them present only once. Sequencing was carried out using memory CD4+ T cells sorted from blood. Subset reported: memory CD4+ T cells, CD4+CD45RO+CD25-. The receptors stem from a female donor with breast cancer.

This clonotype was seen a few times. CDR3 coding DNA: TGTGCCAGCAGCTCTACCGACTCCCCTAGTAGCGCCGGGGAGCTGTTTTTT. Translated, it gives CASSSTDSPSSAGELFF. V and J are TRBV7-9 and TRBJ2-2; tentatively, D is TRBD2 (5 bases). Germline V gene lookup returns CDR1 SEHNR and CDR2 FQNEAQ (reference sequence). V dropped 4 bases and J dropped 6 bases, with 21 bases sitting between them. This CDR3 is built from 17 residues.

This clonotype was seen ten or more times. This chain connects TRBV5-1 to TRBJ2-1, with 14 bases aligning to TRBD2. The CDR3 covers 16 residues. Germline values: CDR1 SGHRS, CDR2 YFSETQ. V lost 2 bases to trimming and J lost 8 bases; unmatched junction nucleotides: 6. The CDR3 reads CASSFPGLAGVDEQFF. As DNA, the CDR3 is TGCGCCAGCAGCTTTCCGGGACTAGCGGGAGTGGATGAGCAGTTCTTC.

The J gene is TRBJ2-2, the V gene TRBV6-5; D call uncertain. In germline, CDR1 is MNHEY, CDR2 SVGAGI. The CDR3 is 13 amino acids. V was trimmed by 2 bases and J by 6 bases, leaving 7 bases between them. This chain's CDR3 is CASSYEAAGELFF. CDR3 bases: TGTGCCAGCAGTTACGAGGCCGCCGGGGAGCTGTTTTTT.

The chain recombines TRBV21-1 with TRBJ2-7; whether TRBD1, the table's D call, matches the DNA was not checked. TRBV21-1 is labeled a pseudogene. The CDR3 has 16 residues. CDR3 DNA: TGTGCCAGCAGCAAAGAGTGGGACAGGGTAGCCTACGAGCAGTACTTC. Protein: CASSKEWDRVAYEQYF.

This clonotype is medium-sized in the sample. The chain couples TRBV9 to TRBJ2-7; 8 positions match TRBD1. CDR1 and CDR2 (germline): SGDLS, YYNGEE. This CDR3 is built from 14 residues. Trimming cost V 2 bases and J 2 bases; bases outside gene matches: 3. The CDR3 DNA reads as TGTGCCAGCAGCGTGGGACAGGTGACCTACGAGCAGTACTTC. Amino acid sequence: CASSVGQVTYEQYF.

This clonotype was recorded a few times. The chain combines TRBV19 with TRBJ1-5; no clear D gene. CDR3 length: 12 residues. CDR1 LNHDA and CDR2 SQIVND come from the germline V gene (reference sequence). The V end was cut by 2 bases, the J end by 7 bases, with 6 bases between. The CDR3 sequence: CASSIRGQPQHF. Here the CDR3 DNA reads TGTGCCAGTAGTATACGAGGACAGCCCCAGCATTTT. Full variable domain (rest looked up from reference TRBV19 and TRBJ1-5): DGGITQSPKYLFRKEGQNVTLSCEQNLNHDAMYWYRQDPGQGLRLIYYSQIVNDFQKGDIAEGYSVSREKKESFPLTVTSAQKNPTAFYLCASSIRGQPQHFGDGTRLSIL.

Concerning this clonotype itself: A much larger clone differs from this one at a single base, so this may be a read error. The rearrangement uses TRBV5-1 and TRBJ2-5; D unresolved. The germline V gene has CDR1 SGHRS and CDR2 YFSETQ. The CDR3 has 13 amino acids. V was pared by 0 bases and J by 7 bases, with 10 bases between. The CDR3 sequence is CASSLEVGVTQYF. CDR3 DNA sequence: TGCGCCAGCAGCTTGGAAGTGGGTGTGACCCAGTACTTC.

This chain connects TRBV12-3 or TRBV12-4 to TRBJ2-3; D uncertain. The CDR3 contains 10 residues. The V end lost 5 bases, the J end lost 5 bases, and 2 bases lay between the germline ends. The CDR3: CASSLDTQYF. Here the CDR3 DNA reads TGTGCCAGCAGTCTAGATACGCAGTATTTT.

Concerning this clonotype itself: A much larger clone lies one base from this, so it may be a read error. This rearrangement joins TRBV20-1 to TRBJ1-5; tentative D call: TRBD1 (6 bases). Trimming took off 0 bases at V and 0 bases at J, with 18 bases between the two ends. CDR1 and CDR2 (germline): DFQATT, SNEGSKA (reference sequence). The CDR3 runs to 18 residues. This CDR3 is CSARDAWDISPSNQPQHF. The CDR3 DNA follows: TGCAGTGCTAGAGATGCTTGGGACATTTCACCTAGCAATCAGCCCCAGCATTTT.

The chain uses TRBV7-3 and TRBJ2-3; no firm D call. Germline lookup yields CDR1 SGHTA and CDR2 FQGTGA. Trimming took off 5 bases at V and 4 bases at J, with 10 bases between the two ends. CDR3 length equals 13 residues. CDR3 sequence reads: CASSRRLADTQYF. As DNA, the CDR3 is TGTGCCAGCAGCCGCCGCCTTGCAGATACGCAGTATTTT.

In the case of this clonotype: The conserved final phenylalanine or tryptophan is absent from the CDR3, which likely points to a read error. This chain uses TRBV27 with TRBJ2-1, with 8 nucleotides matching TRBD1. The CDR3 consists of 15 residues. Trimming cost V 5 bases and J 4 bases; bases outside gene matches: 7. Germline V gives CDR1 MNHEY, CDR2 SMNVEV (reference sequence). In nucleotides, the CDR3 is TGTGCCAGCAGTCTCGGGACAGGCAAGTACAATGAGCAGTTCTCC. Encoded protein: CASSLGTGKYNEQFS.

This clonotype was observed a handful of times. The chain recombines TRBV5-5 with TRBJ2-1, with 7 bases fitting TRBD1. Germline assignment: CDR1 SGHKS and CDR2 YYEKEE (reference sequence). The trim removed 5 bases at V and 3 bases at J, leaving 8 bases unmatched. The CDR3 is 15 amino acids. This CDR3 is CASSLRQGNYNEQFF. CDR3 nucleotides: TGTGCCAGCAGTTTGAGACAGGGAAACTACAATGAGCAGTTCTTC.

As to this clonotype: One end of the junction fails to match germline, which may point to a read error. The chain's CDR3 is CASSQNVRDRGRVELF. CDR3 nucleotides: TGTGCCAGCAGCCAAAACGTTCGGGACAGGGGCCGGGTTGAGCTCTTC. J is TRBJ2-1 and V is TRBV4-2; TRBD1 matches 10 bases. Germline loops: CDR1 LGHNA, CDR2 YNFKEQ. The CDR3 spans 16 residues.

Only a few counts were recorded for this clonotype. The V and J genes are TRBV20-1 and TRBJ2-1, with 8 bases that match TRBD2. This CDR3 contains 13 residues. The V segment lost 5 bases and the J segment 1 base; nucleotides outside the gene matches: 1. Per germline, CDR1 DFQATT and CDR2 SNEGSKA (reference sequence). The chain's CDR3 is CSAERESYNEQFF. The CDR3 coding sequence is TGCAGTGCTGAGCGGGAGTCCTACAATGAGCAGTTCTTC.

There are a few counts of this clonotype. The chain uses TRBV4-1 and TRBJ1-2, with D possibly matching TRBD1 (5 bases). The CDR3 has 14 residues. The V gene's germline CDR1 is MGHRA and CDR2 YSYEKL. V was cut by 2 bases and J by 4 bases, with 11 bases left in between. Here the CDR3 reads CASSQQGGSYGYTF. CDR3 DNA: TGCGCCAGCAGCCAACAGGGAGGGAGCTATGGCTACACCTTC.

The CDR3 coding sequence is TGTGCCGGTTGCACTAGGAATTCCTACGAGCAGTACTTC. Amino acids: CAGCTRNSYEQYF. The gene calls are TRBV28 and TRBJ2-7; maybe TRBD2 (5 bases). The CDR3 totals 13 residues. Germline V gene data show CDR1 as MDHEN and CDR2 as SYDVKM. V gave up 11 bases and J gave up 1 base, with 15 bases separating them. The full variable domain, in which reference TRBV28 and TRBJ2-7 provide the parts outside the CDR3, is DVKVTQSSRYLVKRTGEKVFLECVQDMDHENMFWYRQDPGLGLRLIYFSYDVKMKEKGDIPEGYSVSREKKERFSLILESASTNQTSMYLCAGCTRNSYEQYFGPGTRLTVT.